Below are 3 T cell receptor beta chains sequenced from a single sample in a study of T cells in Graves' hyperthyroidism and ophthalmopathy (dated 2019 in TCRdb). Libraries were prepared through multiplex PCR. The run used an Illumina HiSeq 2000. The TCR beta CDR3 regions were amplified from the RNA transcripts. For the first round of RT-PCR on the TCR CDR3, the HTBI primer set was used together with the Qiagen OneStep RT-PCR kit. Using fastp at Q25 and MiXCR, TCRdb reprocessed the public reads and kept productive beta chains. For every CDR3 protein sequence, its rows merge into one entry that carries the most common genes and DNA. The sample contains about 840,000 distinct CDR3 sequences, roughly 40% of them found a single time. 8.9% of the sample goes to the ten largest clones. Sequencing used blood. These receptor sequences come from a man younger than 30 with Graves' hyperthyroidism.

At least ten counts were recorded for this clonotype. The chain uses TRBV7-2 and TRBJ1-5; no clear D. The CDR3 sequence is 13 residues long. The germline CDR1 and CDR2 sequences are SGHTA and FQGNSA. Trimming removed 5 bases from V and 6 bases from J, with 11 bases in between. CDR3 nucleotides: TGTGCCAGCAGCCCAGGCGGCGGTCAGCCCCAGCATTTT. Translation: CASSPGGGQPQHF.

This clonotype was detected only a few times. This chain links TRBV12-3 or TRBV12-4 with TRBJ1-4; D possibly corresponds to TRBD1 (6 bases). Trimming pared 6 bases from V and 7 bases from J, leaving 18 bases between. CDR3 length: 15 residues. CDR3 coding DNA: TGTGCCAGCAGCCAAGGGGGAAGGGCAGGTGAAAAACTGTTTTTT. Its protein product is CASSQGGRAGEKLFF.

There are many counts of this clonotype. The chain uses TRBV20-1 and TRBJ2-7, with 8 bases aligning to TRBD1. Germline V gene data show CDR1 as DFQATT and CDR2 as SNEGSKA (reference sequence). The CDR3 contains 14 residues. With V trimmed by 4 bases and J by 2 bases, 7 bases remained unmatched. The CDR3 nucleotides read TGCAGTGCTAATTCAAAGGACAGGGCCTACGAGCAGTACTTC. Its translation: CSANSKDRAYEQYF.